This T cell receptor (beta chain) is drawn from a study of T cell repertoires in cytomegalovirus infection. A word on this clonotype: Its antigen remains unidentified.

The V gene lost 5 bases and the J gene lost 3 bases, with 11 bases spanning the gap. There are 13 residues in the CDR3. TCRdb recomputed calls from the reads with MiXCR, one row per CDR3 protein. The table lists about 280,000 distinct CDR3 sequences, 20% to 25% of them singletons. The source is a human donor in good health (CMV status not recorded). Some clones in this sample may be carry-over from other donors' samples. The chain has TRBV12-3 or TRBV12-4 and TRBJ2-7; D possibly corresponds to TRBD2 (5 bases). The sample was cultured PBMCs, taken from culture after CMV antigen stimulation. This CDR3 reads CASSPRTGYEQYV. The CDR3 DNA is TGTGCCAGCAGTCCCAGGACTGGCTACGAGCAGTACGTC.